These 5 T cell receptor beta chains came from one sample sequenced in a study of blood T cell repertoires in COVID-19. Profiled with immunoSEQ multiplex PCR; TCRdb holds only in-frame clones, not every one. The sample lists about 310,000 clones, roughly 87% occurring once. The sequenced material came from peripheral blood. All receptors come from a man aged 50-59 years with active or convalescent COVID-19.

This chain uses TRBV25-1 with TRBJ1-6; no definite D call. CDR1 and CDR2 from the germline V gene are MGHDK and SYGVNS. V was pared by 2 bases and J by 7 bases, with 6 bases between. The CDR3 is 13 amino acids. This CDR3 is CASSERENSPLHF. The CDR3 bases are TGTGCCAGCAGTGAACGGGAAAATTCACCCCTCCACTTT.

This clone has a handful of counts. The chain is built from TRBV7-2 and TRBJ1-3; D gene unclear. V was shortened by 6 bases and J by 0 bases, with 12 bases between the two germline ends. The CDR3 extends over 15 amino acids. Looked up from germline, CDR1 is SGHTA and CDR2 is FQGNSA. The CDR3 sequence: CASSRDRSSGNTIYF. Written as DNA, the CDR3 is TGTGCCAGCAGTCGGGATCGGAGCTCTGGAAACACCATATATTTT.

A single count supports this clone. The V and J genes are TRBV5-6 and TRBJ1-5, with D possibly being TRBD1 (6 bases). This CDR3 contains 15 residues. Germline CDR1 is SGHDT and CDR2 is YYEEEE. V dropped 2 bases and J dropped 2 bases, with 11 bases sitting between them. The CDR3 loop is CASSLQGRGNQPQHF. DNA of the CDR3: TGTGCCAGCAGCTTACAGGGCCGGGGCAATCAGCCCCAGCATTTT.

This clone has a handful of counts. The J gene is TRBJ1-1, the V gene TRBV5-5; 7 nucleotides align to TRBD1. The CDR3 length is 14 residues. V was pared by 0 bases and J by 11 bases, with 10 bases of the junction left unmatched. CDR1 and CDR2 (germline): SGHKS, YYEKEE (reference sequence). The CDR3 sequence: CASSLDPQGRKAFF. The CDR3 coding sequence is TGTGCCAGCAGCTTGGACCCACAGGGGAGGAAGGCTTTCTTT. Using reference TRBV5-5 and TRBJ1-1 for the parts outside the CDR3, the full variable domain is DAGVTQSPTHLIKTRGQQVTLRCSPISGHKSVSWYQQVLGQGPQFIFQYYEKEERGRGNFPDRFSARQFPNYSSELNVNALLLGDSALYLCASSLDPQGRKAFFGQGTRLTVV.

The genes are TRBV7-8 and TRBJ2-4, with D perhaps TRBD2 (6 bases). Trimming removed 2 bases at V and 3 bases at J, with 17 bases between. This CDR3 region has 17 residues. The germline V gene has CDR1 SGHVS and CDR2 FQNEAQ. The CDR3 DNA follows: TGTGCCAGCAGCTTAAATTCCGGGGGTGAGGGCAAAAACATTCAGTACTTC. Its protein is CASSLNSGGEGKNIQYF.